These 10 T cell receptor beta chains were all obtained from the same sample, sequenced in a study of cytomegalovirus exposure and HLA in healthy donors. PCR amplification relied on 60 Vbeta primers (plus 13 Jbeta primers). Libraries were prepared by immunoSEQ multiplex PCR; TCRdb keeps only in-frame clonotypes and omits some of them. The sample holds about 160,000 clones. The sample comprised PBMCs. Receptors were obtained from a woman between 55 and 75 years old in good health and CMV-seronegative.

J is TRBJ1-3 and V is TRBV11-2; 7 bases match TRBD1. The germline V gene has CDR1 SGHAT and CDR2 FQNNGV. The CDR3 has 14 amino acids. V lost 5 bases and J lost 3; bases outside the gene matches: 4. CDR3 loop: CASSTQGVGNTIYF. In nucleotides, the CDR3 is TGTGCCAGCAGCACCCAGGGGGTTGGAAACACCATATATTTT.

This chain connects TRBV11-2 to TRBJ2-4; 8 bases align to TRBD1. CDR3 length: 18 amino acids. The germline CDR1 and CDR2 sequences are SGHAT and FQNNGV. The V gene end was trimmed by 0 bases and the J gene end by 0 bases; junction bases not matched to a gene: 7. CDR3 DNA sequence: TGTGCCAGCAGCTTAGATCAGGACAGGGAAGTAGCCAAAAACATTCAGTACTTC. It yields the protein CASSLDQDREVAKNIQYF.

The rearrangement uses TRBV4-3 and TRBJ2-3, with D tentatively TRBD2 (6 bases). V gave up 1 base and J gave up 6 bases, with 14 bases separating them. Germline V gives CDR1 LGHNA, CDR2 YSLEER. The CDR3 extends over 15 amino acids. CDR3 DNA sequence: TGCGCCAGCAGCCAAGTCCCGTTGGGGAGGGATACGCAGTATTTT. This encodes CASSQVPLGRDTQYF.

The chain has TRBV6-5 and TRBJ1-2; TRBD1 is a possible D gene (5 bases). There are 12 residues in the CDR3. V lost 6 bases to trimming and J lost 8 bases, with 13 bases between them. Per germline, CDR1 MNHEY and CDR2 SVGAGI. The CDR3 bases are TGTGCCAGCAGACTCGCAGGGTTGGGCTACACCTTC. Translated: CASRLAGLGYTF.

V and J are TRBV5-1 and TRBJ1-3; no firm D call. The CDR3 has 16 residues. The germline V gene encodes CDR1 SGHRS and CDR2 YFSETQ. Trimming took off 4 bases at V and 0 bases at J, with 14 bases between the two ends. The CDR3 spells CASSPFGGNSGNTIYF. CDR3 coding DNA: TGCGCCAGCAGCCCCTTCGGAGGAAACTCTGGAAACACCATATATTTT. Based on the CDR3 plus reference TRBV5-1 and TRBJ1-3, the full variable domain is KAGVTQTPRYLIKTRGQQVTLSCSPISGHRSVSWYQQTPGQGLQFLFEYFSETQRNKGNFPGRFSGRQFSNSRSEMNVSTLELGDSALYLCASSPFGGNSGNTIYFGEGSWLTVV.

This sequence joins TRBV5-1 and TRBJ2-5, with TRBD2 matching 9 bases. Germline lookup yields CDR1 SGHRS and CDR2 YFSETQ. The CDR3 sequence is 15 residues long. V lost 5 bases, J lost 2 bases, and 7 bases stayed unmatched. The CDR3 DNA reads as TGCGCCAGCAGTTTTGTGACTAGCGGACAAGAGACCCAGTACTTC. Amino acids: CASSFVTSGQETQYF.

CDR3 sequence reads: CASSQDRRQGVYEQYF. CDR3 DNA sequence: TGTGCCAGCAGCCAAGATAGAAGACAGGGAGTTTACGAGCAGTACTTC. The rearrangement joins TRBV4-2 to TRBJ2-7; TRBD1 matches 7 bases. CDR3 length equals 16 residues. Trimming took 0 bases from V and 4 from J; bases not matched to a gene: 9. Looked up from germline, CDR1 is LGHNA and CDR2 is YNFKEQ.

CDR3: CASSGQTFRGTRPGETQYF. CDR3 coding DNA: TGTGCCAGCAGTGGACAGACGTTCCGAGGGACTAGACCGGGTGAGACCCAGTACTTC. V is TRBV2 and J is TRBJ2-5, with TRBD2 matching 8 bases. Germline lookup yields CDR1 SNHLY and CDR2 FYNNEI. CDR3 length: 19 amino acids. Unmatched junction bases numbered 21, after V lost 4 bases and J lost 5 bases.

The chain combines TRBV7-2 with TRBJ2-7, with a tentative D call TRBD2 (5 bases). The CDR3 runs to 15 residues. Germline V lookup: CDR1 SGHTA, CDR2 FQGNSA. V was pared by 5 bases and J by 2 bases, with 16 bases between. CDR3 sequence: CASSPGAGSPYEQYF. DNA of the CDR3: TGTGCCAGCAGCCCCGGTGCGGGTTCTCCCTACGAGCAGTACTTC.

The chain is built from TRBV11-2 and TRBJ2-1; D possibly corresponds to TRBD1 (8 bases). The CDR3 spans 16 residues. V was shortened by 6 bases and J by 8 bases, with 23 bases between the two germline ends. The V gene's germline CDR1 is SGHAT and CDR2 FQNNGV. This chain's CDR3 is CASRQGVAGGNDEQFF. The CDR3 DNA is TGTGCCAGCAGACAGGGGGTGGCCGGGGGGAACGATGAGCAGTTCTTC.